The 4 T cell receptor beta chains in this list originate from one sample, sequenced in a study of shared clonotypes between healthy human individuals. Produced via immunoSEQ multiplex PCR; TCRdb's table is partial and in-frame only. The repertoire includes some 2,400,000 clones, 90% to 97% of them detected once, and approximately 0.13% sits in the top ten. The sample comprised naive CD4+ T cells sorted from blood. Regarding subset: CD45RA+ positively selected. The source is a man aged 18 to 29 in good health.

The J gene is TRBJ2-7, the V gene TRBV28; D may correspond to TRBD1 or TRBD2 (7 bases each). The CDR3 contains 16 residues. Trimming shortened V by 5 bases and J by 1 base, and 18 bases separated the two germline ends. Per the germline V gene, CDR1 is MDHEN and CDR2 is SYDVKM. CDR3 sequence reads: CASSLPGEGASYEQYF. The CDR3 DNA sequence: TGTGCCAGCAGTCTCCCGGGGGAGGGGGCGTCCTACGAGCAGTACTTC.

The V call is TRBV5-1, the J call TRBJ2-3; 10 nucleotides match TRBD2. CDR1 SGHRS and CDR2 YFSETQ come from the germline V gene. The CDR3 runs 14 residues. V lost 9 bases to trimming and J lost 2 bases; unmatched junction nucleotides: 6. The CDR3 reads CATRGTSVTDTQYF. CDR3 sequence (DNA): TGCGCCACCCGGGGGACTAGCGTCACAGATACGCAGTATTTT.

Regarding this clone: Other nucleotide sequences in the sample specify the same CDR3. This chain joins TRBV7-2 and TRBJ2-2, with 8 nucleotides matching TRBD2. J gave up 2 bases and V 3 bases, and 2 bases lay outside the gene matches. CDR3 length: 15 residues. Germline lookup yields CDR1 SGHTA and CDR2 FQGNSA. CDR3 nucleotide sequence: TGTGCCAGCAGCTTTAGCGGGACTAACACCGGGGAGCTGTTTTTT. Translated, it gives CASSFSGTNTGELFF.

The chain joins TRBV7-6 to TRBJ2-6; TRBD1 matches 7 bases. The CDR3 is 15 amino acids. Germline-derived CDR1 and CDR2 are SGHVS and FNYEAQ. J lost 2 bases, V lost 5 bases, and 3 bases had no gene match. The CDR3 bases are TGTGCCAGCAGCCTTGACAGGGCTGGGGCCAACGTCCTGACTTTC. Encoded protein: CASSLDRAGANVLTF.